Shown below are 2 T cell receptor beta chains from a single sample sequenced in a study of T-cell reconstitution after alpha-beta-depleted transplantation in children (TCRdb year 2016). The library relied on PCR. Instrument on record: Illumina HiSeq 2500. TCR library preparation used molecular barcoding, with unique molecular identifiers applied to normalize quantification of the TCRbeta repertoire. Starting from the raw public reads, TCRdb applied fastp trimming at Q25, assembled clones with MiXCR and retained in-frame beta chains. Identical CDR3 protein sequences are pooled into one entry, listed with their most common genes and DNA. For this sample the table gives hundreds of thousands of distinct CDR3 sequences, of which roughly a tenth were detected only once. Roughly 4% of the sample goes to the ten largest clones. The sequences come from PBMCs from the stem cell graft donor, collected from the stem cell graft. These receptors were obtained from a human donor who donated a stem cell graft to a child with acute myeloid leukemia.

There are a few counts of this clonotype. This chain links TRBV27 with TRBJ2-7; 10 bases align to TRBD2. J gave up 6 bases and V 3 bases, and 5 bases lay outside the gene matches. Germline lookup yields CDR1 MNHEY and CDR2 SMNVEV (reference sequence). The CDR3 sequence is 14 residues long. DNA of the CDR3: TGTGCCAGCAGTTTTCTAGCGGGAGATGGCGAGCAGTACTTC. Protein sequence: CASSFLAGDGEQYF.

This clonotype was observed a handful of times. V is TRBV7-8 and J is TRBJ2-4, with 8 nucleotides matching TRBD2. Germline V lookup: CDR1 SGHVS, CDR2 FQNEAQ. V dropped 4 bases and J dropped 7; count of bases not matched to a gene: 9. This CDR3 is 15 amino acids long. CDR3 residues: CASSSGGTRGNIQYF. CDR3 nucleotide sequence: TGTGCCAGCAGCTCGGGCGGGACTAGGGGCAACATTCAGTACTTC.